The clone carrying this TCR beta chain was counted only a few times. The protocol was immunoSEQ multiplex PCR, while the TCRdb copy is restricted to in-frame clones and leaves out a portion. The sample shows about 74,000 clones, 80% of them seen only once. The sample originates from a study of T cell clones after liver transplantation. The ends were cut back, 5 bases at V and 2 bases at J, with 19 bases in the middle. The germline CDR1 and CDR2 sequences are SGHAT and FQNNGV. This CDR3 is 17 amino acids long. This clonotype originated in a human donor who received a liver transplant. The chain couples TRBV11-2 to TRBJ1-3; D may be TRBD1 (5 bases). Sequencing was performed on CD4+ T cells from blood, taken before liver transplant. The chain's CDR3 is CASSPLGGRVAGNTIYF. The CDR3 DNA sequence: TGTGCCAGCAGCCCCTTGGGGGGACGGGTCGCTGGAAACACCATATATTTT.